Shown below are 13 T cell receptor beta chains from a single sample sequenced in a study of T-cell memory formation after mild COVID-19. TCRdb ran MiXCR on the 5' RACE reads and lists one entry per CDR3 protein. The sample lists 290,000 or so distinct CDR3 sequences; just under 20% were seen once. The sample taken for sequencing was PBMCs or a T cell subset sorted from them (not recorded which). These TCRs come from a man younger than 30 who had mild COVID-19 (a few samples of this study predate the infection). Cell type and time point are not known.

Many counts were recorded for this clonotype. The chain is built from TRBV5-6 and TRBJ2-3, with D perhaps matching TRBD2 (5 bases). V was clipped by 4 bases and J by 0 bases, with 12 bases between them. The CDR3 spans 15 residues. Germline assignment: CDR1 SGHDT and CDR2 YYEEEE. CDR3: CASSIWTSSTDTQYF. As DNA, the CDR3 is TGTGCCAGCAGCATCTGGACTTCTAGCACAGATACGCAGTATTTT.

This clonotype appeared a few times. This sequence joins TRBV5-1 and TRBJ1-2, with D unresolved. Per the germline V gene, CDR1 is SGHRS and CDR2 is YFSETQ. The CDR3 has 16 residues. The V end was cut by 0 bases, the J end by 3 bases, with 15 bases between. CDR3 sequence (DNA): TGCGCCAGCAGCTTGGCCTGGACCCGGGCCCACTATGGCTACACCTTC. Its protein product is CASSLAWTRAHYGYTF.

This clonotype was observed a few times. The J gene is TRBJ2-3, the V gene TRBV9; the D gene is possibly TRBD2 (5 bases). V was cut by 3 bases and J by 5 bases, with 10 bases left in between. Germline loops: CDR1 SGDLS, CDR2 YYNGEE. The CDR3 consists of 13 residues. The CDR3 sequence is CASSGEPEDTQYF. CDR3 bases: TGTGCCAGCAGCGGGGAGCCCGAAGATACGCAGTATTTT.

CDR3 amino acids: CASSVDQNYEQYF. CDR3 sequence (DNA): TGTGCCAGCAGCGTAGACCAGAACTACGAGCAGTACTTC. The rearrangement uses TRBV9 and TRBJ2-7; no clear D. Germline V gives CDR1 SGDLS, CDR2 YYNGEE. Trimming cost V 0 bases and J 3 bases, with 7 bases left between them. The CDR3 is 13 residues long.

This clonotype occurred a few times. CDR3 nucleotide sequence: TGTGCCAGCAGCTTCGCGGAGGACACAGGGGAGTACTTC. This gives the protein CASSFAEDTGEYF. The chain is built from TRBV7-9 and TRBJ2-7, with 7 nucleotides matching TRBD1. This CDR3 spans 13 amino acids. Germline values: CDR1 SEHNR, CDR2 FQNEAQ (reference sequence). V lost 3 bases to trimming and J lost 11 bases; unmatched junction nucleotides: 10.

This clonotype was counted at least ten times. This rearrangement joins TRBV7-3 to TRBJ2-6, with no clear D. CDR1 is SGHTA and CDR2 is FQGTGA in the germline V gene. The ends were cut back, 5 bases at V and 0 bases at J, with 8 bases in the middle. CDR3 length: 15 residues. The CDR3 DNA reads TGTGCCAGCAGCCGATCGCGCTCTGGGGCCAACGTCCTGACTTTC. This codes for CASSRSRSGANVLTF.

This clonotype was picked up a small number of times. This chain connects TRBV4-1 to TRBJ1-3; D is uncertain. V lost 0 bases to trimming and J lost 0 bases, with 12 bases between them. The CDR3 totals 17 residues. Germline V lookup: CDR1 MGHRA, CDR2 YSYEKL. This chain's CDR3 is CASSQDPNPASGNTIYF. The CDR3, as DNA: TGCGCCAGCAGCCAAGATCCTAACCCAGCCTCTGGAAACACCATATATTTT.

Only a few counts were recorded for this clonotype. V and J are TRBV6-2 or TRBV6-3 and TRBJ2-7, with D possibly TRBD2 on 7 matching bases. V lost 6 bases to trimming and J lost 0 bases, with 18 bases between them. CDR1 is MNHEY and CDR2 is SVGEGT in the germline V gene. This CDR3 contains 16 residues. The DNA of the CDR3 is TGTGCCAGCAGCCCGGGCAGGGGAGGGGGCTCCTACGAGCAGTACGTC. Translated: CASSPGRGGGSYEQYV.

The V and J genes are TRBV5-1 and TRBJ2-2, with 10 nucleotides matching TRBD1. The CDR3 runs to 15 residues. J was trimmed by 3 bases and V by 3 bases; bases with no gene match: 2. The germline V gene has CDR1 SGHRS and CDR2 YFSETQ. The CDR3 region is CASSWDRGDTGELFF. In nucleotides, the CDR3 is TGCGCCAGCAGCTGGGACAGGGGCGACACCGGGGAGCTGTTTTTT.

This sequence joins TRBV12-3 or TRBV12-4 and TRBJ2-4; D tentatively fits TRBD1 or TRBD2 (5 bases each). V lost 5 bases to trimming and J lost 0 bases, with 17 bases between them. CDR3 length: 17 residues. The CDR3 spells CASSVLTRGLAKNIQYF. CDR3 bases: TGTGCCAGCAGTGTTCTAACGAGGGGTTTAGCCAAAAACATTCAGTACTTC.

V usage is TRBV6-2 or TRBV6-3 and J usage is TRBJ2-5, with TRBD1 as a possible D gene (6 bases). The CDR3 is made up of 15 amino acids. Germline lookup yields CDR1 MNHEY and CDR2 SVGEGT. V was cut by 3 bases and J by 2 bases, with 13 bases left in between. CDR3 nucleotide sequence: TGTGCCAGCAGTTATGGGACAAGAACACAAGAGACCCAGTACTTC. Protein product: CASSYGTRTQETQYF.

This clonotype was seen more than once but under ten times. This chain uses TRBV7-9 with TRBJ1-5, with D maybe TRBD1 (5 bases). This CDR3 has 16 amino acids. V lost 5 bases to trimming and J lost 5 bases, with 19 bases between them. Germline-derived CDR1 and CDR2 are SEHNR and FQNEAQ (reference sequence). CDR3 region: CASSPSGDPRDQPQHF. CDR3 sequence (DNA): TGTGCCAGCAGCCCCAGTGGGGACCCGAGGGATCAGCCCCAGCATTTT.

At least ten counts were recorded for this clonotype. The chain joins TRBV28 to TRBJ2-7; 10 nucleotides agree with TRBD1. The junction had 9 bases not matched to a gene; V was cut back by 5 bases and J by 2 bases. Germline assignment: CDR1 MDHEN and CDR2 SYDVKM. This CDR3 comprises 16 residues. CDR3 protein: CASSGGRGTGAYEQYV. CDR3 DNA sequence: TGTGCCAGCAGTGGCGGTCGGGGGACAGGGGCCTACGAGCAGTACGTC.